This TCR beta chain derives from a study of identical twins (dated by TCRdb to the mid-2010s). Regarding the research as a whole: The study deep-sequenced TCR alpha and beta repertoires from monozygotic twins, unrelated adults of various ages and cord blood to test whether fetal clonotypes persist. To rule out contamination, the twin experiments were replicated at different times with different library preparation protocols.

Overall results and qualifications from the work: Because the same donors could not be followed over many years, conclusions were based on cross-sectional statistical analysis. In beta out-of-frame sequences, excess twin sharing was weaker, because having fewer shared sequences lowered the signal-to-noise ratio. Abundant cord blood beta clonotypes had fewer insertions, young adult naive repertoires showed a similar but weaker trend, and memory repertoires showed no such trend. Compared with coincidental sharing between unrelated individuals, an excess of low generation-probability sequences was observed among out-of-frame TCR alpha sequences shared between twins. Recombination models systematically underestimated out-of-frame TCR alpha sharing in monozygotic twins but agreed with sharing between unrelated individuals. Invariant T cells such as MAIT and iNKT could partly confound zero-insertion analyses, though diverse VJ usage argued against this for most clonotypes.

Only healthy Caucasian donors were included. The twin cohort consisted of three pairs of female monozygotic twins, all aged 18 to 29 years. Positive isolation kits from Invitrogen were used to isolate the CD4+ and CD8+ T cell populations. This clonotype was observed a handful of times. This receptor's antigen is unknown. Base qualities were left out, and no much larger clone turns up one base away. The method was 5' RACE. The sequencing machine was an Illumina HiSeq 2000. A universal primer binding site was added through template switching, and the final cDNA carried a unique molecular identifier so that TCR cDNA molecules could be counted accurately. Specific primers in the conserved constant-segment region were used to synthesize first-strand cDNA for TCR alpha and beta chains. To control for contamination, every cDNA library was double barcoded, receiving both a SMART-Mk sample barcode and Illumina barcodes. TruSeq adapter sequences, together with Illumina sample barcodes, were added in two successive PCR steps. The Illumina HiSeq platform was used with custom primers to sequence TCR alpha and beta cDNA libraries. As for the authors' bioinformatics: MiGEC processed the raw reads to extract unique molecular identifiers, while MiXCR was used to determine the CDR3 positions. Recombination models were inferred per individual with the repgenHMM and IGoR tools using an EM algorithm. The tcR package in R was used for shared clonotype analysis, with sharing normalized by the product of cloneset sizes. To study raw recombination without the effects of thymic and clonal selection, out-of-frame nonproductive sequences were analyzed. Clones were called with MiXCR by TCRdb after fastp trimmed the public reads at Q25, and only in-frame beta chains were retained. Rows with a matching CDR3 protein are joined into one entry that keeps the most common DNA and genes. These V and J calls derive from TCRdb rather than the authors' analysis. This sample has approximately 530,000 distinct CDR3 sequences in its table, and approximately 20% of those were observed once. About 0.5% of the sample is in the top ten clones.

Taken from cysteine to phenylalanine, the CDR3 has 13 residues. Only CDR3 DNA is held: 39 bases, read in frame from base 1. Cut back by 6 bases and 0 bases, the V and J ends lie 9 bases apart. CDR1 DFQATT and CDR2 SNEGSKA are derived from the germline V gene (reference sequence). This sample also belongs to another study, concerning yellow fever vaccine responses in identical twins. The second study's authors report: The T cell response to vaccination in identical twins was reported by the authors to appear partly convergent and partly personalized. The study precisely tracked vaccine-responding T cell clones in identical twins.

The clonotype comes from a woman younger than 30 in good health. This chain is built from TRBV20-1 and TRBJ2-4, with the D call tentatively TRBD1 or TRBD2, each fitting 5 bases. The sequenced sample was CD4+ T cells sorted from blood. At the DNA level, the sequence is TGCAGTGCCTTCGGGACAGCCAAAAACATTCAGTACTTC. Its protein is CSAFGTAKNIQYF.